The rows below give T cell receptor beta chains drawn from one sample of a study of blood T cell repertoires in COVID-19. Here immunoSEQ multiplex PCR was the method, and the copy in TCRdb shows in-frame clones only, minus some. The table lists some 80,000 clones, 88% of them singletons. Sequencing was carried out using peripheral blood. The receptors were gathered from a human donor in a cohort sampled during active COVID-19. The CDR3 runs from the conserved cysteine through the conserved F or W. The D gene is left open where the match is weak. Clone size appears in some rows only: once, few, many, or a class for an expanded clone.

V gene	J gene	D gene	clone size	CDR3 DNA	CDR3 protein
TRBV25-1	TRBJ2-7	-	-	TGTGCCAGCAGATCCACAGGGATTATATGGTACGAGCAGTACTTC	CASRSTGIIWYEQYF
TRBV6-5	TRBJ1-1	-	-	TGTGCCAGCAGTTACGCTGGGCGCGACACTGAAGCTTTCTTT	CASSYAGRDTEAFF
TRBV4-2	TRBJ2-3	TRBD2	-	TGTGCCAGCAGCCTAACTAGCGGGAGATCAGATACGCAGTATTTT	CASSLTSGRSDTQYF
TRBV5-6	TRBJ2-7	TRBD1	-	TGTGCCAGCAGCTCGGGTCCCGGACAGGGGGGCTATCACGAGCAGTACTTC	CASSSGPGQGGYHEQYF
TRBV5-4	TRBJ1-4	-	-	TGTGCCAGCAGCCGGGAGACTGGCAGGGAGGAAAAACTGTTTTTT	CASSRETGREEKLFF
TRBV5-1	TRBJ2-2	-	-	TGCGCCAGCAGCTCCGCTAGCTCGAACACCGGGGAGCTGTTTTTT	CASSSASSNTGELFF
TRBV29-1	TRBJ1-1	-	once	TGCAGCGGGCGGGCTATCGTTCCGGAAGCTTTCTTT	CSGRAIVPEAFF
TRBV5-6	TRBJ2-4	-	once	TGTGCCAGCAGCTTGGCACTGGGCCTAAACATTCAGTACTTC	CASSLALGLNIQYF
TRBV28	TRBJ2-6	-	-	TGTGCCAGCAGTTTGTGGGGCAGGGGAGGGACTGGGGCCAACGTCCTGACTTTC	CASSLWGRGGTGANVLTF
TRBV19	TRBJ1-3	-	-	TGTGCCAGTAGTAAACCGGGGGATGGATACTCTGGAAACACCATATATTTT	CASSKPGDGYSGNTIYF
TRBV2	TRBJ1-5	-	-	TGTGCCAGCAGTAACGCAGGGGGCAATCAGCCCCAGCATTTT	CASSNAGGNQPQHF
TRBV19	TRBJ2-5	-	-	TGTGCCAGTAGTGAAGACTCGGGGGAGACCCAGTACTTC	CASSEDSGETQYF
TRBV6-5	TRBJ1-3	-	-	TGTGCCAGCAGTTACTCCGACAGGTCGGGAAACACCATATATTTT	CASSYSDRSGNTIYF
TRBV2	TRBJ2-5	TRBD1	-	TGTGCCAGCAGTGCGGACAGGGCCCAAGAGACCCAGTACTTC	CASSADRAQETQYF
TRBV25-1	TRBJ2-5	TRBD2	few	TGTGCCAGCAGTGTTGCTAGCGGGTATATGGAGACCCAGTACTTC	CASSVASGYMETQYF
TRBV7-2	TRBJ1-2	-	-	TGTGCCAGCAGCTTAGGGGGGCTGGCAGCTAACTATGGCTACACCTTC	CASSLGGLAANYGYTF
TRBV5-1	TRBJ2-3	TRBD2	-	TGCGCCAGCAGCGTGGGACTAGCGGGAGTAAGCACAGATACGCAGTATTTT	CASSVGLAGVSTDTQYF
TRBV4-3	TRBJ1-1	-	-	TGCGCCAGCAGCCAAGATCTTCGAGGATTGAACACTGAAGCTTTCTTT	CASSQDLRGLNTEAFF
TRBV19	TRBJ1-3	-	-	TGTGCCAGTAGTAAGTGGGGAAGGACAGTCTCTGGAAACACCATATATTTT	CASSKWGRTVSGNTIYF
TRBV28	TRBJ1-2	TRBD1	-	TGTGCCAGCAGTCCAGGGGGCGCGGGTAACTATGGCTACACCTTC	CASSPGGAGNYGYTF
TRBV13	TRBJ2-1	-	-	TGTGCCAGCAGCCCAGAATATGGGGGGGGCTTTGAGCAGTTCTTC	CASSPEYGGGFEQFF
TRBV2	TRBJ2-2	-	-	TGTGCCAGCAGTGCCGGGACAACGAACACCGGGGAGCTGTTTTTT	CASSAGTTNTGELFF
TRBV5-1	TRBJ1-6	TRBD1	few	TGCGCCAGCAGCGCGGGGAGGACAGGGGAGAATTCACCCCTCCACTTT	CASSAGRTGENSPLHF
TRBV3-1/TRBV3-2	TRBJ2-7	-	-	TGTGCCAGCAGCCAAGTCGGTCATTACGAGCAGTACTTC	CASSQVGHYEQYF
TRBV5-1	TRBJ2-3	TRBD2	-	TGCGCCAGCAGCCCGGGGACTAGCGCAGATACGCAGTATTTT	CASSPGTSADTQYF
TRBV29-1	TRBJ2-7	-	once	TGCAGCGTTGAAGGGACTACCCGTGACATCTACGAGCAGTACTTC	CSVEGTTRDIYEQYF
TRBV3-1/TRBV3-2	TRBJ2-7	-	-	TGTGCCAGCAGCCAAGCTGAGGGTTTTGGCGAGCAGTACTTC	CASSQAEGFGEQYF
TRBV18	TRBJ2-1	TRBD2	-	TGTGCCAGCTCACCACCGGGACTAGCGGGAGGGCCCAATGAGCAGTTCTTC	CASSPPGLAGGPNEQFF
TRBV7-9	TRBJ2-3	-	-	TGTGCCAGCATCCAGAGCACAGATACGCAGTATTTT	CASIQSTDTQYF
TRBV4-1	TRBJ2-3	TRBD2	-	TGCGCCAGCAGCCTTCGGCGGGGGGGCACAGATACGCAGTATTTT	CASSLRRGGTDTQYF